This entry features one T cell receptor beta chain sequence. This entry belongs to a study of blood T cell repertoires in COVID-19. The study drew participants aged about 18 to 95 years from approximately 23 US areas. In assigning cohorts, the study relied on participant-reported clinical history. Germline CDR1 reads SGDLS; CDR2 reads YYNGEE. Trimming pared 4 bases from V and 3 bases from J, leaving 10 bases between. This CDR3 is 13 amino acids long. Per the study methods: Estimation of nucleated cell counts relied on the amplification of reference gene primers. Produced via immunoSEQ multiplex PCR; TCRdb's table is partial and in-frame only. V and J calls and clone size are as listed in that table; D and trimming were resolved from the DNA. The profile shows approximately 380,000 clones, 88% of them singletons.

The chain uses TRBV9 and TRBJ1-1; D not resolved. This clonotype was obtained from a young woman who had recovered from COVID-19. Sequenced material: PBMCs or T cells enriched from blood (not recorded which). CDR3 bases: TGTGCCAGCAGCTCGGACTTCTACACTGAAGCTTTCTTT. The encoded protein is CASSSDFYTEAFF.